This T cell receptor beta chain emerged from a study of neoadjuvant nivolumab and ipilimumab in lung cancer. Study outcomes and limitations: Only a single major-pathologic-response sample was available for clonality analysis.

Generated by immunoSEQ multiplex PCR, the TCRdb table keeps only in-frame clones and is missing some. The data show about 4,700 clones, 75% to 80% seen once. J gave up 2 bases and V 3 bases, and 1 base lay outside the gene matches. The germline gives CDR1 SGHRS, CDR2 YFSETQ. This CDR3 has 15 amino acids. On this clone: What it binds is unknown.

The receptor was isolated from an adult with non-small cell lung cancer. This chain joins TRBV5-1 and TRBJ2-5; TRBD2 matches at 13 bases. The sequenced sample was adjacent normal lung tissue, obtained after neoadjuvant nivolumab, alone or with ipilimumab, at or shortly before surgery. The CDR3 loop reads CASSSLAGGQETQYF. DNA for the CDR3: TGCGCCAGCAGCTCACTAGCGGGGGGGCAAGAGACCCAGTACTTC.